Following are 21 T cell receptor beta chains from one sample sequenced in a study of PD-L1 blockade in urothelial cancer. Time point noted: pretreatment peripheral blood. Sequenced by immunoSEQ multiplex PCR; TCRdb stores in-frame clones only, minus some. The table records almost 50,000 clones, 84% of them present only once. The sequencing here drew on PBMCs, taken around atezolizumab (anti-PD-L1) treatment. The receptors come from a man between 65 and 85 years old with urothelial cancer.

The CDR3 loop is CASSQDVGQGRDTQYF. CDR3 bases: TGCGCCAGCAGCCAAGATGTCGGGCAGGGAAGGGATACGCAGTATTTT. The rearrangement uses TRBV4-3 and TRBJ2-3, with D tentatively TRBD1 (5 bases). This CDR3 is 16 amino acids long. V gave up 0 bases and J gave up 6 bases, with 16 bases separating them. The germline gives CDR1 LGHNA, CDR2 YSLEER.

The rearrangement links TRBV4-1 to TRBJ1-2, with D tentatively TRBD1 (5 bases). Trimming left V 4 bases short and J 4 bases short, with 19 bases between. CDR3 size: 16 residues. Germline CDR1 MGHRA, CDR2 YSYEKL. The CDR3: CASSLGHRSTSYGYTF. The CDR3 DNA is TGCGCCAGCAGCCTGGGGCACCGCTCAACGAGCTATGGCTACACCTTC.

The V gene is TRBV29-1, the J gene TRBJ2-6; D is unresolved. Germline V CDR1 and CDR2: SQVTM, ANQGSEA. This CDR3 contains 15 residues. Trimming removed 4 bases from V and 0 bases from J, with 10 bases in between. CDR3 region: CSVGAQSSGANVLTF. CDR3 bases: TGCAGCGTTGGGGCCCAGAGCTCTGGGGCCAACGTCCTGACTTTC.

This sequence joins TRBV5-1 and TRBJ2-3; 13 bases align to TRBD2. Germline trimming cut 4 bases from V and 5 bases from J; bases unmatched to any gene: 4. The CDR3 is 15 amino acids. Germline loops: CDR1 SGHRS, CDR2 YFSETQ. The CDR3 DNA sequence: TGCGCCAGCAGCAGGACTAGCGGGGGTGGAGATACGCAGTATTTT. This gives the protein CASSRTSGGGDTQYF.

V is TRBV29-1 and J is TRBJ1-1; D may be TRBD1 (5 bases). CDR3 length: 13 amino acids. Trimming took 5 bases from V and 4 from J, leaving 14 bases between them. Germline loops: CDR1 SQVTM, CDR2 ANQGSEA. The CDR3 coding sequence is TGCAGCGTTTCGGACATTGGCGGCACTGAAGCTTTCTTT. It yields the protein CSVSDIGGTEAFF.

J is TRBJ2-1 and V is TRBV28, with 10 positions matching TRBD2. Germline loops: CDR1 MDHEN, CDR2 SYDVKM. CDR3 size: 16 residues. V trimming: 3 bases; J trimming: 5 bases; junction bases outside the gene matches: 7. The CDR3 is CASSFSGLAVNNEQFF. The CDR3 DNA reads as TGTGCCAGCAGTTTCAGCGGACTAGCGGTTAACAATGAGCAGTTCTTC.

The rearrangement links TRBV7-6 to TRBJ2-6; 9 bases are shared with TRBD2. The V gene end was trimmed by 3 bases and the J gene end by 3 bases; junction bases not matched to a gene: 6. Germline CDR1 and CDR2: SGHVS and FNYEAQ. The CDR3 totals 17 residues. DNA of the CDR3: TGTGCCAGCAGCTTGAGTAGCGGGGGTAATGGGGCCAACGTCCTGACTTTC. It codes for CASSLSSGGNGANVLTF.

The V and J genes are TRBV6-8 and TRBJ1-1; D unresolved. CDR3 length equals 14 residues. Deletions cut 7 bases from V and 1 base from J, with 13 bases between. Germline CDR1 MNHGY, CDR2 SAAAGT. DNA of the CDR3: TGTGCCAGCATCTATACCCGCACGAACACTGAAGCTTTCTTT. This encodes CASIYTRTNTEAFF.

The chain couples TRBV29-1 to TRBJ2-3, with D tentatively TRBD2 (6 bases). Trimming pared 7 bases from V and 3 bases from J, leaving 11 bases between. CDR1 is SQVTM and CDR2 is ANQGSEA in the germline V gene. The CDR3 contains 12 residues. CDR3 sequence: CSDAGLTDTQYF. The CDR3 nucleotides are TGCAGCGACGCGGGGTTAACAGATACGCAGTATTTT.

The chain uses TRBV12-1 and TRBJ2-7; no DNA check was done on the table's D call, TRBD2. TRBV12-1 has pseudogene status. The length of the CDR3 is 17 residues. CDR3 in amino acids: CASSATGTSGGANEQYF. CDR3 bases: TGTGCCAGCAGCGCCACCGGGACTAGCGGGGGGGCCAACGAGCAGTACTTC.

The rearrangement joins TRBV5-5 to TRBJ2-3; D gene ambiguous. Trimming shortened V by 0 bases and J by 1 base, and 9 bases separated the two germline ends. CDR1 SGHKS and CDR2 YYEKEE come from the germline V gene (reference sequence). CDR3 size: 15 residues. This CDR3 reads CASSLGPAGTDTQYF. CDR3 bases: TGTGCCAGCAGCTTGGGCCCCGCAGGCACAGATACGCAGTATTTT.

The CDR3 sequence is CASSPGGAVREAFF. For the CDR3, the DNA is TGTGCCAGCAGCCCTGGGGGGGCAGTACGTGAAGCTTTCTTT. The chain employs TRBV28 and TRBJ1-1; D might be TRBD1 (6 bases). The CDR3 is made up of 14 amino acids. Germline V gives CDR1 MDHEN, CDR2 SYDVKM. V was cut by 6 bases and J by 7 bases, with 18 bases left in between.

The chain is built from TRBV5-5 and TRBJ1-2, with 9 bases matching TRBD1. The V gene end was trimmed by 7 bases and the J gene end by 2 bases; junction bases not matched to a gene: 3. The CDR3 has 13 amino acids. Germline-derived CDR1 and CDR2 are SGHKS and YYEKEE (reference sequence). This CDR3 reads CASDGTGNYGYTF. For the CDR3, the DNA is TGTGCCAGCGATGGGACAGGGAACTATGGCTACACCTTC.

The gene calls are TRBV5-1 and TRBJ2-3; the match to TRBD2 covers 13 bases. Per germline, CDR1 SGHRS and CDR2 YFSETQ. Trimming took 5 bases from V and 6 from J; bases not matched to a gene: 6. The CDR3 has 15 residues. In DNA, the CDR3 is TGCGCCAGCAGGGATGGACTAGCGGGAGACGATACGCAGTATTTT. Its protein is CASRDGLAGDDTQYF.

The chain couples TRBV2 to TRBJ2-3; D may be TRBD1 (5 bases). Germline CDR1 is SNHLY and CDR2 is FYNNEI. The CDR3 is made up of 17 amino acids. Trimming took off 0 bases at V and 2 bases at J, with 15 bases between the two ends. CDR3 DNA: TGTGCCAGCAGTGAAGCTGGGGCAGAACGACTCACAGATACGCAGTATTTT. Protein sequence: CASSEAGAERLTDTQYF. Looking up the rest from reference TRBV2 and TRBJ2-3 gives the full variable domain: EPEVTQTPSHQVTQMGQEVILRCVPISNHLYFYWYRQILGQKVEFLVSFYNNEISEKSEIFDDQFSVERPDGSNFTLKIRSTKLEDSAMYFCASSEAGAERLTDTQYFGPGTRLTVL.

The CDR3 reads CASSLLGTSGYNEQFF. The CDR3 bases are TGTGCCAGCAGCTTACTCGGGACTAGCGGCTACAATGAGCAGTTCTTC. V gene TRBV7-3 combines with J gene TRBJ2-1, with TRBD2 matching 11 bases. Germline CDR1 SGHTA, CDR2 FQGTGA. CDR3 length: 16 residues. V trimming: 2 bases; J trimming: 3 bases; junction bases outside the gene matches: 3.

The chain uses TRBV19 and TRBJ2-5, with D tentatively TRBD1 (6 bases). Looked up from germline, CDR1 is LNHDA and CDR2 is SQIVND (reference sequence). There are 14 residues in the CDR3. V was pared by 5 bases and J by 5 bases, with 15 bases between. The CDR3 spells CASSAFRGRETQYF. The CDR3 nucleotides are TGTGCCAGTAGTGCGTTCAGGGGTCGGGAGACCCAGTACTTC.

The chain recombines TRBV5-5 with TRBJ1-1; the D gene is possibly TRBD1 (6 bases). Germline values: CDR1 SGHKS, CDR2 YYEKEE (reference sequence). The CDR3 contains 12 residues. Trimming took off 4 bases at V and 8 bases at J, with 12 bases between the two ends. The CDR3, as DNA: TGTGCCAGCAGCAGGGACACTCACGAAGCTTTCTTT. Protein sequence: CASSRDTHEAFF. Full variable domain (missing parts from reference TRBV5-5 and TRBJ1-1): DAGVTQSPTHLIKTRGQQVTLRCSPISGHKSVSWYQQVLGQGPQFIFQYYEKEERGRGNFPDRFSARQFPNYSSELNVNALLLGDSALYLCASSRDTHEAFFGQGTRLTVV.

This clone has only a few counts. V usage is TRBV7-9 and J usage is TRBJ1-1; D gene ambiguous. Germline V gene data show CDR1 as SEHNR and CDR2 as FQNEAQ (reference sequence). V dropped 5 bases and J dropped 5 bases, with 12 bases sitting between them. The CDR3 consists of 13 residues. This CDR3 is CASSHRRVTEAFF. In DNA form, the CDR3 reads TGTGCCAGCAGCCACCGGCGGGTGACTGAAGCTTTCTTT.

This sequence joins TRBV28 and TRBJ1-5; tentative D call: TRBD1 (6 bases). Germline loops: CDR1 MDHEN, CDR2 SYDVKM. The CDR3 is made up of 17 amino acids. V lost 7 bases and J 4 bases, leaving 23 bases between the germline ends. CDR3 nucleotides: TGTGCCAGCACCGTGGTCAGGGGATTCGCTTCAAATCAGCCCCAGCATTTT. This encodes CASTVVRGFASNQPQHF.

This rearrangement joins TRBV11-2 to TRBJ2-1, with 12 bases that match TRBD2. Per the germline V gene, CDR1 is SGHAT and CDR2 is FQNNGV. With 5 bases clipped from V and 9 bases from J, the junction kept 8 bases outside the gene matches. The CDR3 is 15 residues long. The CDR3 protein is CASSLGLAGMAEQFF. The CDR3 DNA reads TGTGCCAGCAGCCTCGGACTAGCGGGGATGGCTGAGCAGTTCTTC.